Listed here are 20 T cell receptor beta chains from one sample, sequenced in a study of shared clonotypes between healthy human individuals. Here immunoSEQ multiplex PCR was the method, and the copy in TCRdb shows in-frame clones only, minus some. The sample holds about a million clones; under 80% are singletons and the top ten take 1.4%. Sequences were obtained from memory CD4+ T cells sorted from blood. As to subset: CD45RA-negative fraction. The receptors were sampled from a man younger than 30 in good health.

The V and J genes are TRBV5-6 and TRBJ1-2; D remains ambiguous. V was cut by 0 bases and J by 7 bases, with 10 bases left in between. Germline V CDR1 and CDR2: SGHDT, YYEEEE. The CDR3 loop spans 13 amino acids. This CDR3 reads CASSLVSGSGYTF. The CDR3 nucleotides read TGTGCCAGCAGCTTGGTTTCTGGGTCTGGCTACACCTTC.

The chain couples TRBV7-9 to TRBJ2-7, with D hard to call. With 5 bases removed from V and 4 bases from J, the gap between germline ends came to 12 bases. The CDR3 totals 13 residues. Per germline, CDR1 SEHNR and CDR2 FQNEAQ (reference sequence). Here the CDR3 reads CASSQSPQYEQYF. CDR3 DNA: TGTGCCAGCAGCCAATCCCCACAGTACGAGCAGTACTTC.

This clone was recorded once. The gene calls are TRBV7-2 and TRBJ1-4; TRBD1 might be the D (5 bases). Germline CDR1 is SGHTA and CDR2 is FQGNSA. The CDR3 contains 15 residues. V was cut by 0 bases and J by 6 bases, with 11 bases left in between. The CDR3 is CASSLASGFDEKLFF. DNA for the CDR3: TGTGCCAGCAGCTTAGCCTCAGGGTTTGATGAAAAACTGTTTTTT. Full variable domain (rest looked up from reference TRBV7-2 and TRBJ1-4): GAGVSQSPSNKVTEKGKDVELRCDPISGHTALYWYRQSLGQGLEFLIYFQGNSAPDKSGLPSDRFSAERTGGSVSTLTIQRTQQEDSAVYLCASSLASGFDEKLFFGSGTQLSVL.

The count of this clone is one. The chain combines TRBV4-2 with TRBJ2-3; 11 positions match TRBD2. This CDR3 region has 17 residues. Trimming took 0 bases from V and 0 from J; bases not matched to a gene: 2. The V gene's germline CDR1 is LGHNA and CDR2 YNFKEQ. The CDR3 protein is CASSQEGLAASTDTQYF. The CDR3 bases are TGTGCCAGCAGCCAAGAGGGACTAGCGGCTAGCACAGATACGCAGTATTTT.

V is TRBV30 and J is TRBJ2-3, with 10 positions matching TRBD1. This CDR3 has 16 residues. Germline lookup yields CDR1 GTSNPN and CDR2 SVGIG (reference sequence). V shed 2 bases, J shed 5 bases, and the junction held 10 bases outside the gene matches. The DNA for the CDR3 is TGTGCCTGGAGTTCGGGGAGACAGGGGGCAAAAGATACGCAGTATTTT. Translating it yields CAWSSGRQGAKDTQYF.

In its sample, this clone was seen a few times. The chain is built from TRBV29-1 and TRBJ2-7; D gene uncertain. V was pared by 7 bases and J by 0 bases, with 25 bases between. This CDR3 is 17 amino acids long. The germline V gene has CDR1 SQVTM and CDR2 ANQGSEA. This CDR3 is CSGHLGQYFRSSYEQYF. CDR3 DNA: TGCAGCGGACACCTTGGCCAGTATTTTAGGAGCTCCTACGAGCAGTACTTC.

This clone was observed once. The chain is built from TRBV7-9 and TRBJ2-5; D uncertain. Trimming took 5 bases from V and 4 from J, leaving 20 bases between them. CDR1 is SEHNR, CDR2 FQNEAQ, per germline (reference sequence). This CDR3 is built from 16 residues. The chain's CDR3 is CASSGIDAPSRETQYF. The CDR3 DNA reads TGTGCCAGCAGCGGTATCGACGCTCCGTCTCGAGAGACCCAGTACTTC. The variable domain in full, with the rest retrieved from reference TRBV7-9 and TRBJ2-5, is DTGVSQNPRHKITKRGQNVTFRCDPISEHNRLYWYRQTLGQGPEFLTYFQNEAQLEKSRLLSDRFSAERPKGSFSTLEIQRTEQGDSAMYLCASSGIDAPSRETQYFGPGTRLLVL.

This clone was observed a handful of times. This specimen includes other DNA sequences encoding the same CDR3. The CDR3 DNA reads as TGTGCCAGCAGTGGCTCTGGGGCCAACGTCCTGACTTTC. This encodes CASSGSGANVLTF. This rearrangement joins TRBV2 to TRBJ2-6; D not certain. The ends were cut back, 4 bases at V and 0 bases at J, with 1 base in the middle. Per the germline V gene, CDR1 is SNHLY and CDR2 is FYNNEI. The CDR3 is 13 amino acids.

Ten or more counts support this clone. The chain is built from TRBV30 and TRBJ2-5; TRBD1 is a possible D gene (5 bases). The CDR3 is 14 amino acids. Germline CDR1 GTSNPN, CDR2 SVGIG (reference sequence). V lost 4 bases to trimming and J lost 2 bases, with 14 bases between them. The CDR3 sequence is CAWTQDSKQETQYF. Written as DNA, the CDR3 is TGTGCCTGGACTCAAGACAGTAAACAAGAGACCCAGTACTTC.

Worth noting for this clone: Its ends do not fully match the called genes, so a read error is possible. The gene calls are TRBV18 and TRBJ2-7; D might be TRBD1 or TRBD2, each matching 5 bases. From germline, CDR1 is KGHSH and CDR2 LQKENI. CDR3 length equals 13 residues. CDR3 bases: TGTACCAGCTCCCTTGGGACGGCGGACGAGCAGTACTTC. Translation: CTSSLGTADEQYF.

This CDR3 is CASSQGNEQFF. CDR3 nucleotide sequence: TGTGCCAGCAGTCAGGGAAATGAGCAGTTCTTC. V is TRBV7-9 and J is TRBJ2-1, with D possibly TRBD1 on 5 matching bases. This CDR3 has 11 residues. The germline V gene encodes CDR1 SEHNR and CDR2 FQNEAQ (reference sequence). With 6 bases removed from V and 7 bases from J, the gap between germline ends came to 7 bases. Together with reference TRBV7-9 and TRBJ2-1, the CDR3 gives the full variable domain: DTGVSQNPRHKITKRGQNVTFRCDPISEHNRLYWYRQTLGQGPEFLTYFQNEAQLEKSRLLSDRFSAERPKGSFSTLEIQRTEQGDSAMYLCASSQGNEQFFGPGTRLTVL.

A few counts support this clone. The chain joins TRBV7-8 to TRBJ1-1; D possibly corresponds to TRBD1 (6 bases). CDR1 is SGHVS and CDR2 is FQNEAQ in the germline V gene. Trimming pared 6 bases from V and 1 base from J, leaving 15 bases between. The CDR3 is 15 amino acids. CDR3 amino acids: CASSLSGVANTEAFF. As DNA, the CDR3 is TGTGCCAGCAGTTTATCAGGGGTGGCGAACACTGAAGCTTTCTTT.

This clone has a handful of counts. The chain has TRBV4-3 and TRBJ2-2; TRBD2 aligns across 9 bases. CDR1 LGHNA and CDR2 YSLEER come from the germline V gene. CDR3 length: 19 residues. Trimming took 2 bases from V and 4 from J; bases not matched to a gene: 14. CDR3 coding DNA: TGCGCCAGCAGCCAACCGGGACTAGCCGTTGTCGGGGGCACCGGGGAGCTGTTTTTT. Protein sequence: CASSQPGLAVVGGTGELFF.

The V call is TRBV7-3, the J call TRBJ1-1; D not certain. The CDR3 sequence is 17 residues long. V shed 7 bases and J shed 2 bases, with 23 bases lying between them. The germline V gene has CDR1 SGHTA and CDR2 FQGTGA. DNA of the CDR3: TGTGCCAGCACCCGGAAGGAGGGAGCTGAGGAAAACACTGAAGCTTTCTTT. Amino acid sequence: CASTRKEGAEENTEAFF.

The rearrangement uses TRBV15 and TRBJ2-1; maybe TRBD2 (5 bases). Looked up from germline, CDR1 is LNHNV and CDR2 is YYDKDF (reference sequence). V was pared by 0 bases and J by 5 bases, with 11 bases between. CDR3 length equals 15 residues. Here the CDR3 reads CATSRDGGENNEQFF. The CDR3 nucleotides read TGTGCCACCAGCAGAGATGGAGGAGAGAACAATGAGCAGTTCTTC.

The chain has TRBV5-6 and TRBJ1-4; TRBD1 matches 7 bases. Germline V gives CDR1 SGHDT, CDR2 YYEEEE. The J segment lost 7 bases and the V segment lost 2 bases, leaving 5 bases of the junction unmatched. The length of the CDR3 is 14 residues. CDR3 residues: CASSFFRQGEKLFF. In nucleotides, the CDR3 is TGTGCCAGCAGCTTCTTCCGACAGGGTGAAAAACTGTTTTTT.

The chain is built from TRBV5-1 and TRBJ1-2; 9 bases match TRBD1. CDR1 is SGHRS, CDR2 YFSETQ, per germline. This CDR3 is 15 amino acids long. V lost 2 bases and J lost 10; bases outside the gene matches: 12. The CDR3 DNA reads TGCGCCAGCAGCTTCATGGCGGACAGGGGCCCAAACTACACCTTC. Protein sequence: CASSFMADRGPNYTF.

The rearrangement uses TRBV7-2 and TRBJ2-7, with a tentative D call TRBD2 (6 bases). CDR1 SGHTA and CDR2 FQGNSA come from the germline V gene. V lost 2 bases and J 5 bases, leaving 13 bases between the germline ends. The CDR3 is 14 residues long. The CDR3: CASSLFGGVDEQYF. The CDR3 bases are TGTGCCAGCAGCTTATTCGGGGGAGTGGACGAGCAGTACTTC.

The chain carries TRBV11-2 and TRBJ2-7; a possible D gene is TRBD2 (6 bases). Trimming removed 1 base at V and 4 bases at J, with 8 bases between. CDR1 SGHAT and CDR2 FQNNGV come from the germline V gene. CDR3 length: 13 residues. The CDR3 DNA reads as TGTGCCAGCAGCTTAGTCGGGGGATACGAGCAGTACTTC. Translation gives CASSLVGGYEQYF.

V usage is TRBV5-4 and J usage is TRBJ2-3; D may be TRBD1 (6 bases). The CDR3 covers 14 residues. The V end lost 1 base, the J end lost 6 bases, and 12 bases lay between the germline ends. Germline CDR1 is SGHNT and CDR2 is YYREEE (reference sequence). The CDR3: CASSLNRDGDTQYF. The CDR3 nucleotides read TGTGCCAGCAGCTTGAACAGGGACGGGGATACGCAGTATTTT.